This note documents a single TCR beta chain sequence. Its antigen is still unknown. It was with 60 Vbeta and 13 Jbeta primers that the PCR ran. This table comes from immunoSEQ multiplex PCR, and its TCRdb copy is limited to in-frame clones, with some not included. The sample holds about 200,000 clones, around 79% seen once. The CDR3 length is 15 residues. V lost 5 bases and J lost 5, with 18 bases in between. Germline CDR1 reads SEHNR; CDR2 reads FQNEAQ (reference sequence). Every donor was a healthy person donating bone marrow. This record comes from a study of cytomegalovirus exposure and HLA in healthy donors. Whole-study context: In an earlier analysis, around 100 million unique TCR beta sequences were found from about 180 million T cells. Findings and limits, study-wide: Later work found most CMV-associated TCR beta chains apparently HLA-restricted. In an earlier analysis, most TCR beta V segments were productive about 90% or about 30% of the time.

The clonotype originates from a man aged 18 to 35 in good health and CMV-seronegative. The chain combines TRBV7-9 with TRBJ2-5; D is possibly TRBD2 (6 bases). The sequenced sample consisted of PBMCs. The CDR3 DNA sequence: TGTGCCAGCAGCGCCCGTGGCGGGGATAGGGAGACCCAGTACTTC. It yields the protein CASSARGGDRETQYF.